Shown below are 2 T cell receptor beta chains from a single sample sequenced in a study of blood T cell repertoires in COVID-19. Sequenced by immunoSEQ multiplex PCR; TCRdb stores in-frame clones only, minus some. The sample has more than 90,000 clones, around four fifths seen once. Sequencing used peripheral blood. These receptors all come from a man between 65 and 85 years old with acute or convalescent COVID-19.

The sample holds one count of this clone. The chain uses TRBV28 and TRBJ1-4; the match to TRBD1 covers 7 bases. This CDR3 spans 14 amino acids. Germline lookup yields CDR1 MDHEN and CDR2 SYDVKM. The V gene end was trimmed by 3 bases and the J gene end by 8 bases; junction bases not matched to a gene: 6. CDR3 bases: TGTGCCAGCAGTTTGAAGGGGGCGAAGGAAAAACTGTTTTTT. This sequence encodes CASSLKGAKEKLFF.

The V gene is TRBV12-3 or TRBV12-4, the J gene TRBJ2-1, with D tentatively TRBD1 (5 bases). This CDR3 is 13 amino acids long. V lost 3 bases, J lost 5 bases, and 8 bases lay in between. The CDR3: CASSFGHNNEQFF. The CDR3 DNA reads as TGTGCCAGCAGTTTTGGACACAACAATGAGCAGTTCTTC.